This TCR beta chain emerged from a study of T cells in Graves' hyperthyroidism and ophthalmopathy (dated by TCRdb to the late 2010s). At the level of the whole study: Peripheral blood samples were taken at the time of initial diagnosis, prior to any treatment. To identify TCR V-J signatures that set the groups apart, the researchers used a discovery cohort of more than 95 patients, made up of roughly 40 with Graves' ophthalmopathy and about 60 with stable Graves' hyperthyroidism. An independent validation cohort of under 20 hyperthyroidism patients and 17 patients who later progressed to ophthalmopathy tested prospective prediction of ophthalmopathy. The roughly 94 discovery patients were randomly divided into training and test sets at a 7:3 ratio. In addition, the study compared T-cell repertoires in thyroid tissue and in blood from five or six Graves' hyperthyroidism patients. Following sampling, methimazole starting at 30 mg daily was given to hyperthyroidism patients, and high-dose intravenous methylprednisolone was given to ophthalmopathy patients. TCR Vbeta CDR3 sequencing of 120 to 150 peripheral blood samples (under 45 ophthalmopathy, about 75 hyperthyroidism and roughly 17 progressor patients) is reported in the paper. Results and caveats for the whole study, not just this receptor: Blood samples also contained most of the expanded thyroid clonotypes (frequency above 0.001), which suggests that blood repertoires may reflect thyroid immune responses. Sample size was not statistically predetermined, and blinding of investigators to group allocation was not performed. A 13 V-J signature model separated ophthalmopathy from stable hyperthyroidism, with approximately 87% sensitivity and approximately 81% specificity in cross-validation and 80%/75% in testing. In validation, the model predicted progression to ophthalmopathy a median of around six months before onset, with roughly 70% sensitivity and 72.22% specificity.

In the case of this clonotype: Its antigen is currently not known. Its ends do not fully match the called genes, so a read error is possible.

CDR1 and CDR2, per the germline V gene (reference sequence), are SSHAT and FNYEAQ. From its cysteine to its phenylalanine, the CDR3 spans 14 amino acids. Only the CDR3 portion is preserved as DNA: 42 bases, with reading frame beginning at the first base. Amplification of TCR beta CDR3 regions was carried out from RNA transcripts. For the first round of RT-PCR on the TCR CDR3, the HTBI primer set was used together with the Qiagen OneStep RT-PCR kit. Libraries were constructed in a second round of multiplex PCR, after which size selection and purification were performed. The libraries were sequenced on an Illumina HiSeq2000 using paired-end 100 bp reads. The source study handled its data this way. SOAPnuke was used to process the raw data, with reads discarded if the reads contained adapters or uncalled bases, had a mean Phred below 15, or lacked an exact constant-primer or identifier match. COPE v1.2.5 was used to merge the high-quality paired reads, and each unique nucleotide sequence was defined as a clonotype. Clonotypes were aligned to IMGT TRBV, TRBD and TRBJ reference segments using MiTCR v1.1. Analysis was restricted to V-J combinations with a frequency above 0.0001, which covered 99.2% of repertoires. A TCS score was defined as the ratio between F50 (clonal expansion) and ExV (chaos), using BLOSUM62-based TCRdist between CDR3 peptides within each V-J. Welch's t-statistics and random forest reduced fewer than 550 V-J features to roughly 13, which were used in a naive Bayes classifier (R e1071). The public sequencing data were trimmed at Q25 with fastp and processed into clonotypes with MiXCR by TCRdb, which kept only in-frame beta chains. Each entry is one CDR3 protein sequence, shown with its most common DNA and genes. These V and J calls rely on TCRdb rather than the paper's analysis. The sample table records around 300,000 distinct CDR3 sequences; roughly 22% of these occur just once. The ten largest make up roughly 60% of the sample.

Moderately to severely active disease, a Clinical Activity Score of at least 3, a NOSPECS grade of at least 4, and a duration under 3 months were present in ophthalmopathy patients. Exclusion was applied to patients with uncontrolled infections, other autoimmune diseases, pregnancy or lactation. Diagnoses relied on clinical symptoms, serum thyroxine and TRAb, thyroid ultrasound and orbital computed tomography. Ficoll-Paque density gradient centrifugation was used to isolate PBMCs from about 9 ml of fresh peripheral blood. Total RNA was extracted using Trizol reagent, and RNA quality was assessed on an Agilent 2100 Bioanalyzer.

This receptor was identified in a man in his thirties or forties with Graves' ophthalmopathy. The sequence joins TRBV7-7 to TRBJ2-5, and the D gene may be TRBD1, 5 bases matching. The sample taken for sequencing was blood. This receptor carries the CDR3 CASSLGAVTETQYF. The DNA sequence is TGTGCTAGCAGCTTAGGGGCGGTCACGGAGACCCAGTACTTC.